The sequence of this T cell receptor (beta chain) was determined in a study of cytomegalovirus exposure and HLA in healthy donors. Looking at the study overall: Prior work identified roughly 120 million unique TCR beta sequences in 150 million to 200 million T cells.

CDR1 SEHNR and CDR2 FQNEAQ come from the germline V gene (reference sequence). This CDR3 is 14 amino acids long. Deletions cut 5 bases from V and 12 bases from J, with 21 bases between. Vbeta (60) and Jbeta (13) primers were used in the PCR. Repertoires were generated with immunoSEQ multiplex PCR, while TCRdb's copy carries only in-frame clones and drops some. The sample contains about 110,000 clones, just under 70% of which appear only once. The receptor comes from a young man in good health and CMV-seropositive. The sequenced sample was PBMCs. V and J are TRBV7-9 and TRBJ2-3, with D perhaps matching TRBD2 (6 bases). CDR3 amino acids: CASSLGTPPVEQYF. The CDR3 region has the DNA TGTGCCAGCAGCCTCGGGACTCCCCCGGTTGAACAGTATTTT. Using reference TRBV7-9 and TRBJ2-3 for the parts outside the CDR3, the full variable domain is DTGVSQNPRHKITKRGQNVTFRCDPISEHNRLYWYRQTLGQGPEFLTYFQNEAQLEKSRLLSDRFSAERPKGSFSTLEIQRTEQGDSAMYLCASSLGTPPVEQYFGPGTRLTVL.